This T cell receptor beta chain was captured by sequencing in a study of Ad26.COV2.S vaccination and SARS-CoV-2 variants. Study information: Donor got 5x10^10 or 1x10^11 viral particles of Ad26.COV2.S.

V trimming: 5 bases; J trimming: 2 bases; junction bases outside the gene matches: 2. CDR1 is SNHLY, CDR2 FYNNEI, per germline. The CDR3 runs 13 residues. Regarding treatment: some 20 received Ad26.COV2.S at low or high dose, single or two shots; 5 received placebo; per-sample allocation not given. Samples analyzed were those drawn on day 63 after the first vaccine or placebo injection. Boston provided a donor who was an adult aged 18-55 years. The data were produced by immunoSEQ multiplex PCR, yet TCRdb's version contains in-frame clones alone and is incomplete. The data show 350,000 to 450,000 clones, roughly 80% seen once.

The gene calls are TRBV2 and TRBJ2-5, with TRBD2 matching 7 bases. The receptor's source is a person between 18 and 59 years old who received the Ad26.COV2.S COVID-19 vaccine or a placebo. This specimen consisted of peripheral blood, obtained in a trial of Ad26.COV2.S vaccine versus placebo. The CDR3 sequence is CASSLRGQETQYF. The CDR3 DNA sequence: TGTGCCAGCAGTCTGCGGGGGCAAGAGACCCAGTACTTC.